The 21 T cell receptor beta chains presented below share a single source sample, sequenced in a study of shared clonotypes between healthy human individuals. This table comes from immunoSEQ multiplex PCR, and its TCRdb copy is limited to in-frame clones, with some not included. This table has about 670,000 clones, less than 80% appearing once. The specimen was memory CD4+ T cells sorted from blood. Subset defined: CD45RA-negative fraction. The source is a woman under 40 in good health.

The chain is built from TRBV5-4 and TRBJ1-1, with a possible D match to TRBD1 (5 bases). Germline V lookup: CDR1 SGHNT, CDR2 YYREEE (reference sequence). CDR3 length: 14 amino acids. The V and J ends lost 0 bases and 5 bases respectively, with 11 bases between them. The DNA of the CDR3 is TGTGCCAGCAGCTTGGGGGGCGGATTGACTGAAGCTTTCTTT. Its protein is CASSLGGGLTEAFF.

The rearrangement joins TRBV28 to TRBJ2-5; D possibly corresponds to TRBD2 (5 bases). V lost 3 bases, J lost 5 bases, and 10 bases lay in between. Per germline, CDR1 MDHEN and CDR2 SYDVKM. The CDR3 consists of 13 residues. This chain's CDR3 is CASSLGWRETQYF. CDR3 nucleotides: TGTGCCAGCAGTTTGGGGTGGAGGGAGACCCAGTACTTC.

The rearrangement links TRBV11-2 to TRBJ1-1; tentative D call: TRBD1 (5 bases). V was trimmed by 5 bases and J by 5 bases, leaving 18 bases between them. In germline, CDR1 is SGHAT, CDR2 FQNNGV. The CDR3 loop spans 15 amino acids. The CDR3 loop reads CASSPTTVFGTEAFF. CDR3 nucleotide sequence: TGTGCCAGCAGCCCGACGACAGTTTTTGGTACTGAAGCTTTCTTT.

In its sample, this clone was seen a few times. The same CDR3 arises from other DNA sequences in this sample as well. This chain joins TRBV7-9 and TRBJ1-1; a weak D match, TRBD1 (5 bases). The CDR3 is made up of 14 amino acids. The germline V gene has CDR1 SEHNR and CDR2 FQNEAQ (reference sequence). V lost 4 bases and J lost 1, with 10 bases in between. The CDR3 DNA reads as TGTGCCAGCAGCTCAACGGGGGGGAACACTGAAGCTTTCTTT. Translated: CASSSTGGNTEAFF.

The V gene is TRBV10-1, the J gene TRBJ2-1; D gene ambiguous. Germline CDR1 is WNHNN and CDR2 is SYGVQD (reference sequence). The CDR3 covers 14 residues. Trimming took off 0 bases at V and 7 bases at J, with 10 bases between the two ends. The CDR3 protein is CASSESGNRNEQFF. CDR3 bases: TGCGCCAGCAGTGAGTCAGGGAATAGGAATGAGCAGTTCTTC.

The chain recombines TRBV6-5 with TRBJ2-3; TRBD2 might be the D (5 bases). With 4 bases removed from V and 6 bases from J, the gap between germline ends came to 14 bases. Per the germline V gene, CDR1 is MNHEY and CDR2 is SVGAGI. This CDR3 has 14 residues. CDR3 in DNA: TGTGCCAGCAGTTCTAGGCCCACTAGGGATACGCAGTATTTT. Translated, it gives CASSSRPTRDTQYF.

V gene TRBV6-6 combines with J gene TRBJ2-5, with no clear D. This CDR3 spans 11 amino acids. V was shortened by 4 bases and J by 5 bases, with 5 bases between the two germline ends. Per germline, CDR1 MNHNY and CDR2 SVGAGI (reference sequence). CDR3 coding DNA: TGTGCCAGCAGTTCTCGGGAGACCCAGTACTTC. Protein sequence: CASSSRETQYF.

Concerning this clone itself: Being one base from a much bigger clone, this may be a read error. Within the sample, other DNA sequences also encode this same CDR3. As DNA, the CDR3 is TGTGCCAGCAGCCCGACGACTAGTACAGATACGCAGTATTTT. Amino acids: CASSPTTSTDTQYF. The J gene is TRBJ2-3, the V gene TRBV7-9; D might be TRBD2 (6 bases). The CDR3 is made up of 14 amino acids. Germline V gene lookup returns CDR1 SEHNR and CDR2 FQNEAQ (reference sequence). With 5 bases removed from V and 3 bases from J, the gap between germline ends came to 12 bases. Looking up the rest from reference TRBV7-9 and TRBJ2-3 gives the full variable domain: DTGVSQNPRHKITKRGQNVTFRCDPISEHNRLYWYRQTLGQGPEFLTYFQNEAQLEKSRLLSDRFSAERPKGSFSTLEIQRTEQGDSAMYLCASSPTTSTDTQYFGPGTRLTVL.

About this clone: In the same sample, other DNA sequences code for this CDR3. The J gene is TRBJ2-2, the V gene TRBV10-1; D not resolved. The germline V gene has CDR1 WNHNN and CDR2 SYGVQD (reference sequence). Trimming pared 6 bases from V and 6 bases from J, leaving 8 bases between. The CDR3 is 12 amino acids. The CDR3 spells CASSEGSGELFF. DNA of the CDR3: TGCGCCAGCAGCGAAGGGTCCGGGGAGCTGTTTTTT.

The rearrangement links TRBV11-3 to TRBJ2-7; a weak D match, TRBD2 (6 bases). Germline CDR1 SGHNT, CDR2 YENEEA. Between the trimmed V and J ends, which lost 4 bases and 5 bases, there was a span of 12 bases. This CDR3 is built from 13 residues. Here the CDR3 reads CASSSGTSNEQYF. DNA for the CDR3: TGTGCCAGCAGCTCCGGGACTTCCAACGAGCAGTACTTC.

This chain uses TRBV10-3 with TRBJ1-1, with 7 bases identical to TRBD1. CDR3 size: 16 residues. Looked up from germline, CDR1 is ENHRY and CDR2 is SYGVKD. V gave up 4 bases and J gave up 8 bases; unmatched junction bases: 16. CDR3 nucleotide sequence: TGTGCCATCAGTGGGGCAGGGGGGCAGAAGGGTTTCGAAGCTTTCTTT. Translated: CAISGAGGQKGFEAFF.

With respect to this clone: Other DNA sequences within the sample encode an identical CDR3. The V gene is TRBV6-6, the J gene TRBJ1-4, with D maybe TRBD1 (5 bases). Trimming shortened V by 5 bases and J by 4 bases, and 11 bases separated the two germline ends. CDR1 and CDR2 from the germline V gene are MNHNY and SVGAGI (reference sequence). The CDR3 is 14 amino acids. The CDR3 here is CASSQGRSNEKLFF. As DNA, the CDR3 is TGTGCCAGCAGTCAGGGACGGAGTAATGAAAAACTGTTTTTT.

The CDR3 region is CASSPRRDEKLFF. The CDR3 DNA is TGTGCCAGCTCACCAAGGCGGGATGAAAAACTGTTTTTT. The chain recombines TRBV18 with TRBJ1-4; D not resolved. The CDR3 has 13 amino acids. Trimming removed 2 bases at V and 6 bases at J, with 7 bases between. The germline V gene encodes CDR1 KGHSH and CDR2 LQKENI.

This sequence joins TRBV2 and TRBJ2-5; 11 bases are shared with TRBD2. Germline-derived CDR1 and CDR2 are SNHLY and FYNNEI. The CDR3 is made up of 15 amino acids. V shed 4 bases, J shed 2 bases, and the junction held 3 bases outside the gene matches. CDR3 DNA sequence: TGTGCCAGCAGTGCTAGACTAGCGGGACAAGAGACCCAGTACTTC. This codes for CASSARLAGQETQYF.

The genes are TRBV29-1 and TRBJ2-5, with a weak D call TRBD1 (6 bases). This CDR3 is 18 amino acids long. Trimming left V 0 bases short and J 0 bases short, with 20 bases between. Germline V gene sequence: CDR1 SQVTM, CDR2 ANQGSEA. The CDR3 region has the DNA TGCAGCGTTGAAGATCATCCAGGGGCTGGGTGGGACCAAGAGACCCAGTACTTC. Its protein product is CSVEDHPGAGWDQETQYF.

V usage is TRBV19 and J usage is TRBJ1-1; maybe TRBD1 (5 bases). The CDR3 is 16 residues long. V lost 7 bases to trimming and J lost 3 bases, with 21 bases between them. CDR1 and CDR2 from the germline V gene are LNHDA and SQIVND (reference sequence). CDR3 sequence: CASTPPNSGLHTEAFF. The CDR3, as DNA: TGTGCCAGTACTCCACCCAATTCAGGGTTGCACACTGAAGCTTTCTTT.

This clone has only a few counts. J is TRBJ1-5 and V is TRBV30; D is perhaps TRBD1 (5 bases). Germline lookup yields CDR1 GTSNPN and CDR2 SVGIG (reference sequence). This CDR3 comprises 14 residues. V lost 3 bases and J 4 bases, leaving 13 bases between the germline ends. CDR3 amino acids: CAWSRAIGNQPQHF. As DNA, the CDR3 is TGTGCCTGGAGCAGGGCTATTGGGAATCAGCCCCAGCATTTT.

The V call is TRBV5-4, the J call TRBJ2-2; 13 nucleotides line up with TRBD2. There are 16 residues in the CDR3. J lost 6 bases, V lost 3 bases, and 5 bases had no gene match. Germline loops: CDR1 SGHNT, CDR2 YYREEE (reference sequence). CDR3 in DNA: TGTGCCAGCAGCTCCGGACTAGCGGGAGCTGCCGGGGAGCTGTTTTTT. This translates into CASSSGLAGAAGELFF.

The sample holds one count of this clone. V and J are TRBV27 and TRBJ1-5; 7 bases agree with TRBD1. CDR1 and CDR2 (germline): MNHEY, SMNVEV (reference sequence). The CDR3 has 18 residues. Trimming at V came to 2 bases and at J to 0 bases, leaving 10 bases not matched to a gene. The CDR3 sequence: CASSLIIQGRVSNQPQHF. The CDR3 DNA follows: TGTGCCAGCAGTTTAATCATACAGGGGAGGGTTAGCAATCAGCCCCAGCATTTT.

The gene calls are TRBV30 and TRBJ2-7; D is possibly TRBD2 (6 bases). Trimming took off 4 bases at V and 6 bases at J, with 22 bases between the two ends. Germline-derived CDR1 and CDR2 are GTSNPN and SVGIG (reference sequence). The CDR3 has 15 amino acids. CDR3 sequence (DNA): TGTGCCTGGACCACGGGAGCTAGCAGGAGGACCGAGCAGTACTTC. This sequence encodes CAWTTGASRRTEQYF.

The CDR3 DNA sequence: TGCGCCAGCAGCTTGGGCGGGATAGATCCAGATACGCAGTATTTT. The encoded protein is CASSLGGIDPDTQYF. This chain joins TRBV5-1 and TRBJ2-3; tentatively, D is TRBD2 (6 bases). CDR1 and CDR2 from the germline V gene are SGHRS and YFSETQ. V was trimmed by 0 bases and J by 4 bases, leaving 12 bases between them. The CDR3 contains 15 residues.